This TCR beta chain was retrieved from a study of blood T cell repertoires in COVID-19. Across the study: T cells, B-cell-depleted T cells, or PBMCs supplied cDNA or gDNA.

Germline lookup yields CDR1 SEHNR and CDR2 FQNEAQ (reference sequence). This CDR3 contains 14 residues. With 6 bases clipped from V and 6 bases from J, the junction kept 7 bases outside the gene matches. Produced via immunoSEQ multiplex PCR; TCRdb's table is partial and in-frame only. The sample records about 240,000 clones, 87% being singletons. The specimen sequenced was peripheral blood. This sequence originates from a man aged 55-75 years who had recovered from COVID-19. The chain combines TRBV7-9 with TRBJ2-2; 7 bases fit TRBD1. In nucleotides, the CDR3 is TGTGCCAGCAGTTCCACAGGGGATCCCGGGGAGCTGTTTTTT. The encoded protein is CASSSTGDPGELFF. Using reference TRBV7-9 and TRBJ2-2 for the parts outside the CDR3, the full variable domain is DTGVSQNPRHKITKRGQNVTFRCDPISEHNRLYWYRQTLGQGPEFLTYFQNEAQLEKSRLLSDRFSAERPKGSFSTLEIQRTEQGDSAMYLCASSSTGDPGELFFGEGSRLTVL.